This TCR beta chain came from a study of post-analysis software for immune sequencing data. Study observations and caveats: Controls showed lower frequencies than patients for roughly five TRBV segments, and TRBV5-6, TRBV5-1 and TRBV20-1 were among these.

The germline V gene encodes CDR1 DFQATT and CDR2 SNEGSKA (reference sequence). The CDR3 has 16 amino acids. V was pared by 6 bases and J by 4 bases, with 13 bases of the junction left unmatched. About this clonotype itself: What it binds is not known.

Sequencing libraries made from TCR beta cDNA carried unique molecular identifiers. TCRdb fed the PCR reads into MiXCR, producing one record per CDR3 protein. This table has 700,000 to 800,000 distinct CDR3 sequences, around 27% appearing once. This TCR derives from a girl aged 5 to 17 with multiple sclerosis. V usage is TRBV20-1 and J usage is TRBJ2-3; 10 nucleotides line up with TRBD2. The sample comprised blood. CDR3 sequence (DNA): TGCAGTGCGGCCGGGACTAGCGACGAGAACGCAGATACGCAGTATTTT. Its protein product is CSAAGTSDENADTQYF.